One sample yielded the 24 T cell receptor beta chains listed below, sequenced in a study of regulatory T cells in long-lasting Graves disease. Both iRepertoire HTBI primers and Arm-PCR of CDR3 regions were used to build the TCR beta libraries. One entry per CDR3 protein, called by TCRdb with MiXCR from the multiplex PCR reads. The repertoire holds hundreds of thousands of distinct CDR3 sequences, about 16% seen once, with under 20% in the top ten. Documented time point: newly diagnosed GD, antithyroid drugs for less than 3 months. Generation of the TCR library employed RNA extracted from PBMCs. The data also belong to a second study, concerning T cells in Graves' hyperthyroidism and ophthalmopathy.

The specimen was peripheral blood mononuclear cells (PBMCs), collected at new diagnosis, from a patient treated with antithyroid drugs. The receptors come from a young woman with Graves disease.

This clonotype was counted a single time. The J gene is TRBJ1-2, the V gene TRBV5-4, with a weak D call TRBD1 (6 bases). Between the trimmed V and J ends, which lost 9 bases and 10 bases, there was a span of 19 bases. The V gene's germline CDR1 is SGHNT and CDR2 YYREEE (reference sequence). The CDR3 has 12 amino acids. In DNA, the CDR3 is TGTGCCATCTTGACCGGGACAACCTCCTACACCTTC. Translated, it gives CAILTGTTSYTF.

This clonotype has a count of ten or more. The J gene is TRBJ1-1, the V gene TRBV19, with TRBD1 matching over 10 bases. The V gene end was trimmed by 3 bases and the J gene end by 5 bases; junction bases not matched to a gene: 12. Germline V gives CDR1 LNHDA, CDR2 SQIVND (reference sequence). This CDR3 is built from 17 residues. The CDR3 protein is CASSISGQGPLWTEAFF. CDR3 in DNA: TGTGCCAGTAGTATCTCGGGACAGGGGCCTCTGTGGACTGAAGCTTTCTTT.

This chain joins TRBV7-9 and TRBJ2-6, with unresolved D. V lost 5 bases to trimming and J lost 1 base, with 9 bases between them. Germline CDR1 reads SEHNR; CDR2 reads FQNEAQ (reference sequence). The CDR3 consists of 15 residues. The CDR3 spells CASSPPRSGANVLTF. In nucleotides, the CDR3 is TGTGCCAGCAGCCCTCCTAGATCTGGGGCCAACGTCCTGACTTTC.

J is TRBJ2-3 and V is TRBV7-9, with 9 bases that match TRBD2. The CDR3 totals 15 residues. Germline trimming cut 5 bases from V and 4 bases from J; bases unmatched to any gene: 7. CDR1 is SEHNR and CDR2 is FQNEAQ in the germline V gene (reference sequence). The CDR3 here is CASSPAGGGADTQYF. CDR3 nucleotide sequence: TGTGCCAGCAGCCCAGCGGGAGGTGGAGCAGATACGCAGTATTTT.

The sample holds many counts of this clonotype. Mismatch with germline at one junction end may stem from a read error. CDR3 sequence reads: CASILALSGEAFF. The CDR3 DNA sequence: TGTGCCAGCATTTTAGCGCTCTCGGGTGAAGCTTTCTTT. The chain combines TRBV28 with TRBJ1-1; D ambiguous. Germline values: CDR1 MDHEN, CDR2 SYDVKM. The CDR3 is 13 amino acids.

The chain combines TRBV19 with TRBJ2-7; D perhaps matches TRBD1 (6 bases). The CDR3 has 17 amino acids. From germline, CDR1 is LNHDA and CDR2 SQIVND (reference sequence). V was clipped by 6 bases and J by 1 base, with 22 bases between them. In nucleotides, the CDR3 is TGTGCCAGTAGCAGAACTTTCGGGCAGGGACATTCCTACGAGCAGTACTTC. It encodes CASSRTFGQGHSYEQYF.

The chain recombines TRBV3-1 with TRBJ2-2; D might be TRBD1 or TRBD2, each matching 5 bases. The germline V and J ends were trimmed by 1 base and 5 bases, with 8 bases remaining between them. Germline V gene lookup returns CDR1 LGHDT and CDR2 YNNKEL (reference sequence). The CDR3 sequence is 14 residues long. The CDR3 spells CASSQGWGTGELFF. Written as DNA, the CDR3 is TGTGCCAGCAGCCAAGGGTGGGGGACCGGGGAGCTGTTTTTT.

In regard to this clonotype: A read error is possible here, since a much larger clone lies one base away. The chain employs TRBV6-5 and TRBJ2-7; 13 nucleotides line up with TRBD2. V was clipped by 0 bases and J by 7 bases; unmatched bases: 3. The germline gives CDR1 MNHEY, CDR2 SVGAGI. The CDR3 runs to 15 residues. The CDR3 DNA follows: TGTGCCAGCAGTTACTCCGGGACTAGCGGGACTGAGCAGTACTTC. Amino acid sequence: CASSYSGTSGTEQYF.

The chain is built from TRBV4-1 and TRBJ1-2; 7 bases fit TRBD1. CDR3 length equals 15 residues. The trim removed 1 base at V and 7 bases at J, leaving 9 bases unmatched. Germline V CDR1 and CDR2: MGHRA, YSYEKL. Here the CDR3 reads CASSQGTGPSSGYTF. As DNA, the CDR3 is TGCGCCAGCAGCCAAGGGACAGGACCAAGCAGTGGCTACACCTTC.

This chain uses TRBV20-1 with TRBJ2-7; 8 positions match TRBD1. The CDR3 extends over 15 amino acids. Germline CDR1 and CDR2: DFQATT and SNEGSKA (reference sequence). The junction had 12 bases not matched to a gene; V was cut back by 5 bases and J by 3 bases. The CDR3 DNA is TGCAGTGCTCGACCCTATCAGGGGGCGTTCTACGAGCAGTACTTC. This gives the protein CSARPYQGAFYEQYF.

The gene calls are TRBV30 and TRBJ2-1; 8 bases agree with TRBD2. CDR3 length: 14 amino acids. The V gene's germline CDR1 is GTSNPN and CDR2 SVGIG (reference sequence). J lost 7 bases, V lost 3 bases, and 8 bases had no gene match. Here the CDR3 DNA reads TGTGCCTGGAGGACCAGCGGGAGCGGAAATGAGCAGTTCTTC. Translating it yields CAWRTSGSGNEQFF.

This clonotype was detected many times. This rearrangement joins TRBV7-8 to TRBJ2-1; 8 nucleotides align to TRBD1. Looked up from germline, CDR1 is SGHVS and CDR2 is FQNEAQ. The CDR3 is 17 amino acids. Trimming at V came to 6 bases and at J to 3 bases, leaving 13 bases not matched to a gene. Written as DNA, the CDR3 is TGTGCCAGCAGTCGCCGACCGACAGGGGAAGGCTACAATGAGCAGTTCTTC. Its protein product is CASSRRPTGEGYNEQFF. The full variable domain, in which reference TRBV7-8 and TRBJ2-1 provide the parts outside the CDR3, is GAGVSQSPRYKVAKRGQDVALRCDPISGHVSLFWYQQALGQGPEFLTYFQNEAQLDKSGLPSDRFFAERPEGSVSTLKIQRTQQEDSAVYLCASSRRPTGEGYNEQFFGPGTRLTVL.

CDR3 in amino acids: CASSLQTGDRYF. The DNA for the CDR3 is TGTGCCAGCAGTTTACAAACAGGGGATCGGTACTTC. The chain combines TRBV28 with TRBJ2-7, with TRBD1 matching 7 bases. After removal of 2 bases from V and 12 bases from J, the junction contained 7 bases not matched to a gene. The CDR3 is made up of 12 amino acids. CDR1 and CDR2 (germline): MDHEN, SYDVKM.

This clonotype was observed many times. The J gene is TRBJ2-1, the V gene TRBV15; TRBD2 might be the D (5 bases). V was cut by 3 bases and J by 1 base, with 13 bases left in between. CDR3 length: 16 amino acids. Germline values: CDR1 LNHNV, CDR2 YYDKDF (reference sequence). The CDR3 coding sequence is TGTGCCACCAGCAGGAGGACTCCGGATTCCTACAATGAGCAGTTCTTC. Residues: CATSRRTPDSYNEQFF.

This clonotype was counted many times. J is TRBJ2-1 and V is TRBV11-1; TRBD1 or TRBD2 may be the D gene (5 bases each). Trimming cost V 1 base and J 8 bases, with 15 bases left between them. The CDR3 contains 15 residues. The germline CDR1 and CDR2 sequences are SGHAT and FQDESV (reference sequence). The chain's CDR3 is CASSLGSSRGHEQFF. The DNA for the CDR3 is TGTGCCAGCAGCTTAGGAAGTTCTCGGGGCCATGAGCAGTTCTTC.

This clonotype was observed at least ten times. V is TRBV2 and J is TRBJ2-3; 9 bases are shared with TRBD1. Germline trimming cut 6 bases from V and 2 bases from J; bases unmatched to any gene: 18. The CDR3 consists of 19 residues. Looked up from germline, CDR1 is SNHLY and CDR2 is FYNNEI. The CDR3, as DNA: TGTGCCAGCAGAGGCGGGACAGGGCTCTCAACCCATCCCACAGATACGCAGTATTTT. Translation: CASRGGTGLSTHPTDTQYF.

This clonotype was observed a handful of times. The chain employs TRBV18 and TRBJ2-7, with 9 bases aligning to TRBD1. J was trimmed by 3 bases and V by 0 bases; bases with no gene match: 3. The germline V gene encodes CDR1 KGHSH and CDR2 LQKENI. The CDR3 loop spans 15 amino acids. CDR3 amino acids: CASSPPRQGDYEQYF. The CDR3 nucleotides are TGTGCCAGCTCACCACCGCGACAGGGGGACTACGAGCAGTACTTC.

This clonotype was counted at least ten times. The chain links TRBV7-9 to TRBJ2-2; maybe TRBD2 (6 bases). Trimming pared 3 bases from V and 4 bases from J, leaving 12 bases between. The CDR3 contains 15 residues. Germline CDR1 reads SEHNR; CDR2 reads FQNEAQ (reference sequence). CDR3 sequence: CASSFSGAGTGELFF. The CDR3 DNA reads TGTGCCAGCAGCTTCTCGGGAGCTGGCACCGGGGAGCTGTTTTTT.

This clonotype was seen a handful of times. The chain recombines TRBV28 with TRBJ1-5; possible D gene TRBD1, 5 bases. Trimming removed 3 bases at V and 7 bases at J, with 13 bases between. Germline values: CDR1 MDHEN, CDR2 SYDVKM. CDR3 size: 14 residues. The CDR3, as DNA: TGTGCCAGCAGTTTCGAAGGGGTTAACCAGCCCCAGCATTTT. Translated: CASSFEGVNQPQHF.

The V and J genes are TRBV27 and TRBJ2-5; TRBD1 might be the D (6 bases). V was shortened by 4 bases and J by 1 base, with 10 bases between the two germline ends. The CDR3 contains 14 residues. Germline V gene sequence: CDR1 MNHEY, CDR2 SMNVEV (reference sequence). DNA of the CDR3: TGTGCCAGCAGTTCCAGGGGTGGCCAAGAGACCCAGTACTTC. It yields the protein CASSSRGGQETQYF.

Many counts were recorded for this clonotype. The chain uses TRBV24-1 and TRBJ2-1; 11 nucleotides line up with TRBD2. After removal of 5 bases from V and 5 bases from J, the junction contained 4 bases not matched to a gene. Germline V CDR1 and CDR2: KGHDR, SFDVKD. The CDR3 loop spans 15 amino acids. CDR3 in DNA: TGTGCCACCAGTGCTCTAGCGGGAGGCGACAATGAGCAGTTCTTC. Residues: CATSALAGGDNEQFF.

This clonotype has more than one count but fewer than ten. The V gene is TRBV5-4, the J gene TRBJ1-5; D is unresolved. In germline, CDR1 is SGHNT, CDR2 YYREEE (reference sequence). The CDR3 covers 14 residues. Trimming pared 1 base from V and 1 base from J, leaving 6 bases between. Written as DNA, the CDR3 is TGTGCCAGCAGCTTGCACGGGAGCAATCAGCCCCAGCATTTT. This encodes CASSLHGSNQPQHF.

There are many counts of this clonotype. J is TRBJ1-5 and V is TRBV24-1; D remains ambiguous. Trimming took 3 bases from V and 0 from J, leaving 8 bases between them. Per germline, CDR1 KGHDR and CDR2 SFDVKD. CDR3 length: 15 amino acids. The CDR3 sequence is CATSDGGISNQPQHF. The CDR3 nucleotides are TGTGCCACCAGTGATGGAGGAATTAGCAATCAGCCCCAGCATTTT.

The rearrangement uses TRBV30 and TRBJ1-4, with a possible D match to TRBD1 (6 bases). Germline-derived CDR1 and CDR2 are GTSNPN and SVGIG (reference sequence). The CDR3 runs 14 residues. V lost 1 base and J lost 4, with 10 bases in between. For the CDR3, the DNA is TGTGCCTGGAGTGAGGGACACTATAATGAAAAACTGTTTTTT. It encodes CAWSEGHYNEKLFF.